This TCR beta chain was identified in a study of T cell responses to AZD1222 COVID-19 vaccine. Sequenced by immunoSEQ multiplex PCR; TCRdb stores in-frame clones only, minus some. The sample gives 110,000 to 150,000 clones, approximately 94% of which show up once; more than 8.5% is in the top ten. General study findings and limits: Donor demographics were predominantly white British with a female majority; clonal diversity may be underestimated.

As concerns this clone: Its antigen is unknown.

The germline V and J ends were trimmed by 10 bases and 3 bases, with 16 bases remaining between them. CDR1 is LNHDA and CDR2 is SQIVND in the germline V gene (reference sequence). This CDR3 is built from 13 residues. The V and J genes are TRBV19 and TRBJ2-7, with no clear D. Material: peripheral blood, obtained on day 0 of AZD1222 vaccination. This receptor was taken from an adult in good health. The CDR3, as DNA: TGTGCCACCGCGACCGCGCTTGGCTACGAGCAGTACTTC. It specifies CATATALGYEQYF.